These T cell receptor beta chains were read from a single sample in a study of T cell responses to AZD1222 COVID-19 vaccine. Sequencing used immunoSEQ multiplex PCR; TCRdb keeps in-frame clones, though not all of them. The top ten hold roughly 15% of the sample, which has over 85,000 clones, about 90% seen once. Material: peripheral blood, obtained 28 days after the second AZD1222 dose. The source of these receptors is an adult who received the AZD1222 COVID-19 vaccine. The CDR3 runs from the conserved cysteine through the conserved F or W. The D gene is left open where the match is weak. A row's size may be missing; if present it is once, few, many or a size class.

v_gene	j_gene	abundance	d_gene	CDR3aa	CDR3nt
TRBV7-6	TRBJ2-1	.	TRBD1	CASSLRNTGGEQFF	TGTGCCAGCAGCCTAAGGAACACAGGGGGTGAGCAGTTCTTC
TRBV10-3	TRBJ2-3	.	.	CAIQGQTGTDTQYF	TGTGCCATCCAGGGGCAAACGGGCACAGATACGCAGTATTTT
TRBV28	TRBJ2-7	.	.	CASSFTGEQYF	TGTGCCAGCAGTTTTACCGGGGAGCAGTACTTC
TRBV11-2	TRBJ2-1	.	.	CASSLNRKQFF	TGTGCCAGCAGTCTAAACAGAAAGCAGTTCTTC
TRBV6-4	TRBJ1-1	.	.	CASSEQGLNTEAFF	TGTGCCAGCAGTGAACAGGGCCTGAACACTGAAGCTTTCTTT
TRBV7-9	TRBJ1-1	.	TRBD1	CASSASGTGWMNTEAFF	TGTGCCAGCAGCGCCTCCGGGACAGGCTGGATGAACACTGAAGCTTTCTTT
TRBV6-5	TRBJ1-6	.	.	CASSYSTATLNSPLHF	TGTGCCAGCAGTTACTCGACAGCTACGTTAAATTCACCCCTCCACTTT
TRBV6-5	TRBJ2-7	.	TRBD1	CASTDIGTAPYEQYF	TGTGCCAGCACCGATATCGGGACAGCTCCCTACGAGCAGTACTTC
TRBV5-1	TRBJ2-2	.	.	CASSLDGQVNTGELFF	TGCGCCAGCAGCTTGGATGGCCAGGTGAACACCGGGGAGCTGTTTTTT
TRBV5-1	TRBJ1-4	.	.	CASSAGQSANEKLFF	TGCGCCAGCAGCGCCGGACAGTCGGCTAATGAAAAACTGTTTTTT
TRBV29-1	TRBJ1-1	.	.	CSVEDAQGIAEAFF	TGCAGCGTTGAAGATGCACAGGGAATTGCTGAAGCTTTCTTT
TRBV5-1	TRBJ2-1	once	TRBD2	CASSLVGTNYNEQFF	TGCGCCAGCAGCTTGGTCGGGACTAACTACAATGAGCAGTTCTTC
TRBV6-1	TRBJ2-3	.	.	CASSVSIAASTDTQYF	TGTGCCAGCAGTGTCAGTATAGCGGCTAGCACAGATACGCAGTATTTT
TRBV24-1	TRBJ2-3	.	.	CATSDSGHRDTQYF	TGTGCCACCAGTGATTCCGGACATCGAGATACGCAGTATTTT
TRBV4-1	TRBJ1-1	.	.	CASSRAGTARTEAFF	TGCGCCAGCAGCCGGGCAGGGACCGCGAGGACTGAAGCTTTCTTT
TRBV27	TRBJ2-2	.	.	CASSLPRPGELFF	TGTGCCAGCAGTTTACCCCGGCCCGGGGAGCTGTTTTTT
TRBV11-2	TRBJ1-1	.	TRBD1	CASSLEQGTTEAFF	TGTGCCAGCAGCCTAGAACAGGGGACCACTGAAGCTTTCTTT
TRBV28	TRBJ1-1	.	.	CASKGGDTEAFF	TGTGCCTCCAAGGGGGGGGACACTGAAGCTTTCTTT
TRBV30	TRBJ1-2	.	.	CAWSPQTIKGYTF	TGTGCCTGGAGCCCACAAACTATAAAGGGCTACACCTTC
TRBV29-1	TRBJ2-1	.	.	CSVEKRNPYNEQFF	TGCAGCGTTGAGAAAAGGAATCCCTACAATGAGCAGTTCTTC
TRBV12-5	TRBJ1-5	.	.	CASGQDSNQPQHF	TGTGCTAGTGGACAAGATAGCAATCAGCCCCAGCATTTT
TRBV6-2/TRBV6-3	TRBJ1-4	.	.	CASSSTGTTGEKLFF	TGTGCCAGCAGTTCGACGGGGACAACGGGGGAAAAACTGTTTTTT
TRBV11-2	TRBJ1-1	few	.	CASSLGGVTEAFF	TGTGCCAGCAGCTTAGGTGGGGTAACTGAAGCTTTCTTT
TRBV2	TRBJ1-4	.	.	CASTDVAGWGEKLFF	TGTGCCAGCACCGACGTTGCAGGTTGGGGTGAAAAACTGTTTTTT
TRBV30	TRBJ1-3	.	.	CAWSVTTGNTIYF	TGTGCCTGGAGTGTGACCACTGGAAACACCATATATTTT
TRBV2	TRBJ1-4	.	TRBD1	CASRGDRGNEKLFF	TGTGCCAGCAGAGGGGACAGGGGCAATGAAAAACTGTTTTTT
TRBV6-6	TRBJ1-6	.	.	CASSYHPTFWNSPLHF	TGTGCCAGCAGTTACCACCCCACTTTTTGGAATTCACCCCTCCACTTT
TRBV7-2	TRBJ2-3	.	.	CASSLVGTDTQYF	TGTGCCAGCAGCCTCGTAGGCACAGATACGCAGTATTTT
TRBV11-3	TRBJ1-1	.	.	CASSLDSSGTEAFF	TGTGCCAGCAGCTTAGATTCGTCCGGCACTGAAGCTTTCTTT
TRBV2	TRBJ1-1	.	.	CASKGGPGTEAFF	TGTGCCAGCAAAGGGGGGCCGGGCACTGAAGCTTTCTTT
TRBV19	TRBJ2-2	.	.	CASRKGDLNTGELFF	TGTGCCAGTAGAAAAGGGGATTTGAACACCGGGGAGCTGTTTTTT
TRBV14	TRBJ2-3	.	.	CASSQRLRDTQYF	TGTGCCAGCAGCCAACGACTGAGAGATACGCAGTATTTT